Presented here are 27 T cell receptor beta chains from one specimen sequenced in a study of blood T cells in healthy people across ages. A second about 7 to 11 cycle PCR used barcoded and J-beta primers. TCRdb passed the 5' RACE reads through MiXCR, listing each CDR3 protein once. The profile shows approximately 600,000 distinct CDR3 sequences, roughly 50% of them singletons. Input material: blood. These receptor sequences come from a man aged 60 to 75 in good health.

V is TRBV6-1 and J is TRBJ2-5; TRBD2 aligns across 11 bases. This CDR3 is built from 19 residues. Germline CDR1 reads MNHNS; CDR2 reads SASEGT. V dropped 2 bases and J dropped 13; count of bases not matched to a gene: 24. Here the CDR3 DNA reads TGTGCCAGCAGTGAACTGCTCCCTCGACTAGCGGGGTGGATCTACGAGCGGTACTTC. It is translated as CASSELLPRLAGWIYERYF.

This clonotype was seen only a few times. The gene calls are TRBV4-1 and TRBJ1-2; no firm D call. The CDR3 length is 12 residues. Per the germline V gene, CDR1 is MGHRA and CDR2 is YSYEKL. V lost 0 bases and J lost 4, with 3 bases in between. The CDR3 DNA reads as TGCGCCAGCAGCCAAGAATCCTATGGCTACACCTTC. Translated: CASSQESYGYTF.

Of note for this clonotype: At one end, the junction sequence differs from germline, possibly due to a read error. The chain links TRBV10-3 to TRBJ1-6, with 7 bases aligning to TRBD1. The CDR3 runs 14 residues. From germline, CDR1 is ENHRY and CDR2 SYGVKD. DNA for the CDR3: TGTGCCATCAGCCTGGGACAGTCGGATTCATCCCTCCACTTT. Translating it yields CAISLGQSDSSLHF.

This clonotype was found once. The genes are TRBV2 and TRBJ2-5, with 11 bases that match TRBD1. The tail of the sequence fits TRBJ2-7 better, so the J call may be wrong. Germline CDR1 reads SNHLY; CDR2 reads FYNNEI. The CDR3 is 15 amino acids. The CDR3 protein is CASCTKGQGVNEQYF. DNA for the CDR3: TGTGCCAGCTGTACCAAGGGACAGGGGGTCAACGAGCAGTACTTC.

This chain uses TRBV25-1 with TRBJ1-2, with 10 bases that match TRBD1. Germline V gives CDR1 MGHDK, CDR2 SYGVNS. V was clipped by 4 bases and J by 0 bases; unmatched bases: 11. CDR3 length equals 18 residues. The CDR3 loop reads CASSAARQGARANYGYTF. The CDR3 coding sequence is TGTGCCAGCAGTGCCGCCCGACAGGGGGCACGAGCTAACTATGGCTACACCTTC.

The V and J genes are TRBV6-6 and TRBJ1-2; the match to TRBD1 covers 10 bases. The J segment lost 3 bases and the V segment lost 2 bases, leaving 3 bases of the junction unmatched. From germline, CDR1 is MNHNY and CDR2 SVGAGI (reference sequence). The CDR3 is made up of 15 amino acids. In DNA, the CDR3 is TGTGCCAGCAGTTACACGGGGACAGGGGACTATGGCTACACCTTC. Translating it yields CASSYTGTGDYGYTF.

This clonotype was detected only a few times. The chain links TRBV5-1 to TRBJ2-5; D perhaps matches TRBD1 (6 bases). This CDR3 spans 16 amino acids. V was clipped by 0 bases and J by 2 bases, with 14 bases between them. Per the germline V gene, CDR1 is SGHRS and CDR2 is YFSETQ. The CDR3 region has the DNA TGCGCCAGCAGCTTGGGGACAGTTGGTAGGCAAGAGACCCAGTACTTC. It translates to CASSLGTVGRQETQYF.

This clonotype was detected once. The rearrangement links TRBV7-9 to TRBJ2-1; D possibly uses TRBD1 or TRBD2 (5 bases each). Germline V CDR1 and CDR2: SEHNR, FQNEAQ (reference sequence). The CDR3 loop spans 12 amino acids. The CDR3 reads CAVGVTYNEQFF. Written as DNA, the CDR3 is TGTGCGGTGGGGGTGACCTACAATGAGCAGTTCTTC.

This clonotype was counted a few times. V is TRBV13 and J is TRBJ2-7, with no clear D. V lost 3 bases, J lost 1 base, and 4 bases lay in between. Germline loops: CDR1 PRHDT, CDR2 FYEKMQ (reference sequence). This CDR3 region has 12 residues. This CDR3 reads CASSFQSYEQYF. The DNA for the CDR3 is TGTGCCAGCAGCTTCCAGTCCTACGAGCAGTACTTC. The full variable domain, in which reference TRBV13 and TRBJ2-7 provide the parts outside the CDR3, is AAGVIQSPRHLIKEKRETATLKCYPIPRHDTVYWYQQGPGQDPQFLISFYEKMQSDKGSIPDRFSAQQFSDYHSELNMSSLELGDSALYFCASSFQSYEQYFGPGTRLTVT.

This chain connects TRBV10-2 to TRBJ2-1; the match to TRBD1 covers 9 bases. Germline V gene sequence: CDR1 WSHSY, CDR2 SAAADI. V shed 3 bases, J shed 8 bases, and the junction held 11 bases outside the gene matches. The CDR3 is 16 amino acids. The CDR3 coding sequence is TGCGCCAGCAGTGACTGGGGTAGGGACAGGGAACATGAGCAGTTCTTC. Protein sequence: CASSDWGRDREHEQFF.

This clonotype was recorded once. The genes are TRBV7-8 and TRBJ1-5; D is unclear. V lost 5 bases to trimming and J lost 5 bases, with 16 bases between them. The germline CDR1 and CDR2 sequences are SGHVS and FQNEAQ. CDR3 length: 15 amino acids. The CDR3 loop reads CASSPSTRADQPQHF. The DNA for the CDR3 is TGTGCCAGCAGCCCCTCGACAAGGGCGGATCAGCCCCAGCATTTT.

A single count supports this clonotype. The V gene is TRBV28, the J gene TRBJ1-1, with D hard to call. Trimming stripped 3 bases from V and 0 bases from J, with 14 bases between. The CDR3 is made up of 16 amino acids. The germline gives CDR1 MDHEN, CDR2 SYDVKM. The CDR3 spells CASSFRPARMNTEAFF. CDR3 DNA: TGTGCCAGCAGTTTCAGGCCGGCCAGAATGAACACTGAAGCTTTCTTT.

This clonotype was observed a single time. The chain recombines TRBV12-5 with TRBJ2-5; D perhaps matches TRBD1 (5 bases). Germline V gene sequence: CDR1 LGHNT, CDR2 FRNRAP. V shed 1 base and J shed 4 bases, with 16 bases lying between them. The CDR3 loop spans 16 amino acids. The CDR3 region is CASGLAIDSYRETQYF. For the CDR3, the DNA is TGTGCTAGTGGTTTGGCGATAGACAGCTACCGAGAGACCCAGTACTTC.

CDR3 sequence reads: CSVRTGGNSPLHF. The CDR3 DNA sequence: TGCAGCGTTCGGACAGGGGGGAATTCACCCCTCCACTTT. The chain joins TRBV29-1 to TRBJ1-6, with TRBD1 identical over 10 bases. The length of the CDR3 is 13 residues. V lost 5 bases, J lost 7 bases, and 2 bases stayed unmatched. Per the germline V gene, CDR1 is SQVTM and CDR2 is ANQGSEA.

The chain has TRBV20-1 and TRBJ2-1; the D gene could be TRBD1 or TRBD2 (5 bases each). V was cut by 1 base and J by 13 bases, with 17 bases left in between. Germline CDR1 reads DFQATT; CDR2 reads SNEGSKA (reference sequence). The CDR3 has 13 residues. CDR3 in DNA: TGCAGTGCTAGAGTTGGGGGATCAGAGACCCAGTTCTTC. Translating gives CSARVGGSETQFF.

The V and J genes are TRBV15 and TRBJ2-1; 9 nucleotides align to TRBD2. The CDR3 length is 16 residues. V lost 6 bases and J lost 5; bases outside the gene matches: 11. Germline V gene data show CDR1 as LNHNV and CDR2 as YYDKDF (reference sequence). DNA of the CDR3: TGTGCCACCAGTACCGTTCGCCTAGCGGGGCACAATGAGCAGTTCTTC. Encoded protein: CATSTVRLAGHNEQFF.

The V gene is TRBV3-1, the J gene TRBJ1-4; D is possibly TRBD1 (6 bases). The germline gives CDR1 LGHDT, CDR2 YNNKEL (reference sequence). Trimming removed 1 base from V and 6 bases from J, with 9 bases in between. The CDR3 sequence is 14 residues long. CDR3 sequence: CASSQVQGHEKLFF. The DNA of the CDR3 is TGTGCCAGCAGCCAAGTACAGGGCCATGAAAAACTGTTTTTT. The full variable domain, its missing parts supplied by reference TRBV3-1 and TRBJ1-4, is DTAVSQTPKYLVTQMGNDKSIKCEQNLGHDTMYWYKQDSKKFLKIMFSYNNKELIINETVPNRFSPKSPDKAHLNLHINSLELGDSAVYFCASSQVQGHEKLFFGSGTQLSVL.

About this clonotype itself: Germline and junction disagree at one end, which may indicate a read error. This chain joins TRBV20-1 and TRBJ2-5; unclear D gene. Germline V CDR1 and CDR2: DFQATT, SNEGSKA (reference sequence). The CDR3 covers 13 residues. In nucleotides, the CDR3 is TGCAGTGCTAGAGGGGCTGGACGAGAGGCCCAGTACTTC. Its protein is CSARGAGREAQYF.

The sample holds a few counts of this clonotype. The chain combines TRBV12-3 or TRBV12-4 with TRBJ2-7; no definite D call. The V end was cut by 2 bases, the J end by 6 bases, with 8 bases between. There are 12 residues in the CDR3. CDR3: CASSLSRGEQYF. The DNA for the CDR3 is TGTGCCAGCAGTTTATCCCGCGGCGAGCAGTACTTC.

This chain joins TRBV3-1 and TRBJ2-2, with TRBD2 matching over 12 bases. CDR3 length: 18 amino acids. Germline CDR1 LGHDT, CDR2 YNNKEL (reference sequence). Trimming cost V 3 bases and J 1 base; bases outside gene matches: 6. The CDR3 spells CASSHTTSGGGNTGELFF. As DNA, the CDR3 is TGTGCCAGCAGCCACACGACTAGCGGGGGAGGGAACACCGGGGAGCTGTTTTTT.

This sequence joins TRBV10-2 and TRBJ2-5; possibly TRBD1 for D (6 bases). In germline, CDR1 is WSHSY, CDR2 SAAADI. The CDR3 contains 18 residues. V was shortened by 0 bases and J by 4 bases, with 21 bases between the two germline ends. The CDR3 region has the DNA TGCGCCAGCAGTGAGTCGAAAAGCGGCAGGGGCTTGCGAGAGACCCAGTACTTC. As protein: CASSESKSGRGLRETQYF.

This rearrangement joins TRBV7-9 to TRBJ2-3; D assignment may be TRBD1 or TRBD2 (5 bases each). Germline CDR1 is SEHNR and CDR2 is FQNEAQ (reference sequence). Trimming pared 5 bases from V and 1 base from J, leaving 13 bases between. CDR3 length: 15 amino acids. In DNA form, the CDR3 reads TGTGCCAGCAGCATGCCGGGACCCCGCACAGATACGCAGTATTTT. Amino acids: CASSMPGPRTDTQYF.

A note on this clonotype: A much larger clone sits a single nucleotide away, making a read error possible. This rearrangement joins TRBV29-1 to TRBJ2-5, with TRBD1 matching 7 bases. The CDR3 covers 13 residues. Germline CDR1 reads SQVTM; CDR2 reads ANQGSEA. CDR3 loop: CSVRPTGKEAQYF. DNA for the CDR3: TGCAGCGTTCGCCCGACAGGGAAAGAGGCCCAGTACTTC.

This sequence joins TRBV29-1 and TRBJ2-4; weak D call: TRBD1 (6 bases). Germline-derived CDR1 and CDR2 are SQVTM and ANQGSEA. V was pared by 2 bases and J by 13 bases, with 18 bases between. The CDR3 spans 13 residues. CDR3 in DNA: TGCAGCGTTGAACGGACAGAAAAGGGGGAGCAGTACTTC. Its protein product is CSVERTEKGEQYF.

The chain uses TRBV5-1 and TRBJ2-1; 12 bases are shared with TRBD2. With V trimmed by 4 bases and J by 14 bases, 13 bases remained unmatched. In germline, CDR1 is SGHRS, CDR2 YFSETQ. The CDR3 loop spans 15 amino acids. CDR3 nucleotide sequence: TGCGCCAGCAGCCCGGGGACTAGCGGGCTCCAGGAGGAGTTCTTC. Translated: CASSPGTSGLQEEFF.

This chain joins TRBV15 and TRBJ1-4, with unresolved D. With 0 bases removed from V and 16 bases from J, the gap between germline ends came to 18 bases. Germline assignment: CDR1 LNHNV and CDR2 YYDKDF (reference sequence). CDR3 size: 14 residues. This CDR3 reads CATSRDNGGPPSFF. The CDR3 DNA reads TGTGCCACCAGCAGAGATAACGGAGGGCCCCCCTCGTTTTTT.

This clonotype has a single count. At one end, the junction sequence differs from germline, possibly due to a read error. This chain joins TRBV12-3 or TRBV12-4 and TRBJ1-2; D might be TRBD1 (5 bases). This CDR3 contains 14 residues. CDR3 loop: CTSSVASGSYGYTF. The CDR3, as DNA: TGTACCAGCAGTGTAGCATCAGGGTCGTATGGCTACACCTTC.